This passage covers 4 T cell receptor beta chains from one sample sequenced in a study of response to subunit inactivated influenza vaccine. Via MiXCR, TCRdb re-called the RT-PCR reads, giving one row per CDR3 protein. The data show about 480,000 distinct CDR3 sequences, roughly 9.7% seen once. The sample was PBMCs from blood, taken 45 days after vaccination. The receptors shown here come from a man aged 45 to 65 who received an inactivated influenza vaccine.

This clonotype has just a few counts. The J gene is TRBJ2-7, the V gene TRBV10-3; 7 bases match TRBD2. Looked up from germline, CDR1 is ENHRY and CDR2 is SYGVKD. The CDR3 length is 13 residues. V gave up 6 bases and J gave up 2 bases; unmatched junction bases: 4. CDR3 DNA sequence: TGTGCCATCAGGGCGGGGGTTACCTACGAGCAGTACTTC. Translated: CAIRAGVTYEQYF.

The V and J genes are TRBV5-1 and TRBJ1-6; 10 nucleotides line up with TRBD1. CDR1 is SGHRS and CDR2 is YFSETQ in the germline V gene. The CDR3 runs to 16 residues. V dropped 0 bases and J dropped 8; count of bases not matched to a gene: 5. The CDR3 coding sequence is TGCGCCAGCAGCTTGGCGGGACAGGGGATAGATTCACCCCTCCACTTT. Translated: CASSLAGQGIDSPLHF.

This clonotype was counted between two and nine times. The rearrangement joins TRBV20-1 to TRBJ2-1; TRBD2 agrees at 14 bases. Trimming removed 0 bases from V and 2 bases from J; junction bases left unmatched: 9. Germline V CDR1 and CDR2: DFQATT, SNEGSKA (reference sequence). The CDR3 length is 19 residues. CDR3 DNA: TGCAGTGCTAGAGATCTGGGACTAGCGGGAGCCGACCCCTACAATGAGCAGTTCTTC. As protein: CSARDLGLAGADPYNEQFF.

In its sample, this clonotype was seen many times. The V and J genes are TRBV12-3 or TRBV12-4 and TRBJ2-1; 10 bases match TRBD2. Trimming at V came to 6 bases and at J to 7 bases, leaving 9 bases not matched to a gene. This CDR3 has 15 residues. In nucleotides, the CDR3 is TGTGCCAGCAGCGAACGACTAGCGGGTAGGAATGAGCAGTTCTTC. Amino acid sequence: CASSERLAGRNEQFF.